This T cell receptor beta chain was captured in a study of cytomegalovirus exposure and HLA in healthy donors. Use of 60 Vbeta and 13 Jbeta primers characterized the PCR. Sequencing used immunoSEQ multiplex PCR; TCRdb keeps in-frame clones, though not all of them. The table records approximately 190,000 clones, about four fifths of them present only once. General study points: Follow-up analysis later connected one missense variant in DCLRE1C with trimming of TCR beta V- and J-genes. A later analysis found most CMV-associated TCR beta chains apparently HLA-restricted. Near-uniform donor sequencing depth was presumed by presence/absence analyses.

Per the germline V gene, CDR1 is DFQATT and CDR2 is SNEGSKA (reference sequence). With 5 bases removed from V and 14 bases from J, the gap between germline ends came to 13 bases. CDR3 length: 10 amino acids. Concerning this clone itself: Its antigen is unidentified.

Sequencing was performed on PBMCs. The chain is built from TRBV20-1 and TRBJ2-1, with D possibly matching TRBD1 (6 bases). The TCR originated in a boy under 18 in good health and CMV-seronegative. CDR3 nucleotide sequence: TGCAGTGCTTACAGGGATGGAGAGTTCTTC. This codes for CSAYRDGEFF.